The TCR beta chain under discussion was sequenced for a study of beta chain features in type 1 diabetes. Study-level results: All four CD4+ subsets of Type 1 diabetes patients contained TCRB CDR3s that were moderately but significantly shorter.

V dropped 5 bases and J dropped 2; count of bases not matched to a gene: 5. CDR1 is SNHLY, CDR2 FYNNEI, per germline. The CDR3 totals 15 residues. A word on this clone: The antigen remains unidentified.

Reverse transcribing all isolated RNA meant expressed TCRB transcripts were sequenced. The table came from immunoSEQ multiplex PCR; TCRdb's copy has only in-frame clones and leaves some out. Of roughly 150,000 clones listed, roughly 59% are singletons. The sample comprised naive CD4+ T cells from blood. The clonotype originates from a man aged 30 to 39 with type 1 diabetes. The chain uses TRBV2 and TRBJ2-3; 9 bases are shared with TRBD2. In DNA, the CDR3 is TGTGCCAGCAGTAAGCCTAGCGGGGCCACAGATACGCAGTATTTT. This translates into CASSKPSGATDTQYF.